The T cell receptor beta chain under discussion was sequenced for a study of human CD8 memory T cell subsets. UMI-labeled 5' RACE yielded the TCR beta libraries. No DNA is given; TCRdb re-called the 5' RACE reads and lists each CDR3 protein once. The ten most abundant clones cover under 25% of a sample with 8,500 to 10,000 distinct CDR3 sequences. In regard to this clonotype: The antigen remains undetermined.

CDR3 size: 15 residues. The germline gives CDR1 SEHNR, CDR2 FQNEAQ (reference sequence). Findings and limits, study-wide: Precursor exhausted T cells shared very few clonotypes with stem-like memory T cells. Beta chains alone were the T cell receptor chains sequenced in the study.

Healthy donor buffy coats were the source of the PBMC. It was by negative magnetic separation that total CD8+ T cells were enriched. The chain employs TRBV7-9 and TRBJ2-3; the TCRdb D gene call, TRBD2, has no DNA to confirm it. The sample consisted of CD8+ T cells from PBMCs. The clonotype originates from a human donor in good health. Here the CDR3 reads CASSFREGDTDTQYF.